This TCR beta chain is from a study of blood T cells in healthy people across ages. About the study: The template switching approach captured approximately one barcoded beta molecule for every two T cells.

It was with a sample-barcoded 5' primer and a J-beta primer mix that a second PCR of roughly 7 to 12 cycles was run. TCRdb re-derived calls from the 5' RACE reads in MiXCR, one entry per CDR3 protein. The sample lists around 800,000 distinct CDR3 sequences; under 30% were seen once. There are 15 residues in the CDR3. Germline-derived CDR1 and CDR2 are SGHDT and YYEEEE. The same specimen was also included in a second study, on T cells of mothers and their children. Per that paper: Slightly higher overlap, not significant, was seen in related mother-child pairs than in unrelated pairs.

The TCR sequence derives from a boy aged 10-17 years in good health. Material: blood. The V gene is TRBV5-6, the J gene TRBJ2-1; D may match TRBD1 or TRBD2 (6 bases each). The end of the DNA fits TRBJ2-5 better, so the J call may be wrong. CDR3 region: CASSWRDTRGETQYF. The CDR3 DNA is TGTGCCAGCAGCTGGAGGGACACCCGGGGAGAGACCCAGTACTTC.